The present TCR beta chain was sequenced within a study of blood T cells in healthy people across ages. Each sample had at least 6 million PBMCs isolated. This clonotype has only a few counts. The CDR3 extends over 17 amino acids. Combining a sample-barcoded 5' primer with a J-beta primer mix, a second PCR ran for roughly 6 to 12 cycles. CDR3-containing paired-end reads numbered at least 2.5 million in each sample. TCRdb redid the calling of the 5' RACE reads with MiXCR, one entry per CDR3 protein. The sample lists 870,000 or so distinct CDR3 sequences, 29% occurring once. This rearrangement joins TRBV21-1 to TRBJ2-3; TRBD2, the table's D call, lacks a check against the DNA. TRBV21-1 is noted as a pseudogene. The specimen was blood. This TCR was sampled from a woman older than 75 in good health. CDR3 DNA sequence: TGTGCCAGCACCAAAAAGCGGGGGGCCCCCCCCAAAGATACGCAGTATTTT. Its protein is CASTKKRGAPPKDTQYF.